The T cell receptor beta chain described here comes from a study of blood T cell repertoires in COVID-19. Study overall: Researchers got acute and convalescent COVID-19 samples from the United States, Italy and Spain. Sample material is recorded as cDNA or gDNA derived from T cells, B-cell-depleted T cells, or PBMCs.

The germline V gene has CDR1 MGHDK and CDR2 SYGVNS. V lost 4 bases to trimming and J lost 4 bases; unmatched junction nucleotides: 3. The CDR3 spans 14 residues. The protocol was immunoSEQ multiplex PCR, while the TCRdb copy is restricted to in-frame clones and leaves out a portion. The sample consists of 200,000 to 250,000 clones, almost 90% of them appearing once. The V call is TRBV25-1, the J call TRBJ2-1; 8 positions match TRBD2. The clonotype comes from a man older than 75 with acute or convalescent COVID-19. Sequencing was done on a sample of peripheral blood. The CDR3 bases are TGTGCCAGCAGTGTAGCGGGGTTATACAATGAGCAGTTCTTC. Translated: CASSVAGLYNEQFF. Based on the CDR3 plus reference TRBV25-1 and TRBJ2-1, the full variable domain is EADIYQTPRYLVIGTGKKITLECSQTMGHDKMYWYQQDPGMELHLIHYSYGVNSTEKGDLSSESTVSRIRTEHFPLTLESARPSHTSQYLCASSVAGLYNEQFFGPGTRLTVL.